Below are 13 T cell receptor beta chains sequenced from a single sample in a study of blood T cell repertoires in COVID-19. Clones were sequenced by immunoSEQ multiplex PCR, and TCRdb holds only the in-frame ones, with some missing. The sample has fewer than 150,000 clones, more than 80% seen once. Sequenced material: peripheral blood. The receptors stem from a woman aged 40 to 50 with acute or convalescent COVID-19.

This clone was seen a few times. The rearrangement links TRBV7-9 to TRBJ2-3, with TRBD2 identical over 14 bases. The CDR3 loop spans 16 amino acids. The V gene's germline CDR1 is SEHNR and CDR2 FQNEAQ (reference sequence). V lost 4 bases and J lost 6; bases outside the gene matches: 6. Written as DNA, the CDR3 is TGTGCCAGCAGCTGGGGGACTAGCGGGGGTTTGGATACGCAGTATTTT. As protein: CASSWGTSGGLDTQYF.

The rearrangement uses TRBV5-6 and TRBJ1-2, with 8 nucleotides matching TRBD1. Trimming cost V 3 bases and J 4 bases; bases outside gene matches: 5. The CDR3 loop spans 14 amino acids. Germline CDR1 is SGHDT and CDR2 is YYEEEE. The DNA for the CDR3 is TGTGCCAGCAGCTCAATGACAGGGGTCTATGGCTACACCTTC. Amino acid sequence: CASSSMTGVYGYTF. The full variable domain, with the rest looked up from reference TRBV5-6 and TRBJ1-2, is DAGVTQSPTHLIKTRGQQVTLRCSPKSGHDTVSWYQQALGQGPQFIFQYYEEEERQRGNFPDRFSGHQFPNYSSELNVNALLLGDSALYLCASSSMTGVYGYTFGSGTRLTVV.

This clone was observed a single time. The chain recombines TRBV11-2 with TRBJ2-1; 9 nucleotides agree with TRBD2. The length of the CDR3 is 14 residues. The germline V gene has CDR1 SGHAT and CDR2 FQNNGV. The junction had 14 bases not matched to a gene; V was cut back by 5 bases and J by 15 bases. The CDR3 sequence: CASSRFGLTSGLFF. The CDR3 nucleotides read TGTGCCAGCAGCCGATTCGGGCTGACTAGCGGTCTGTTCTTC.

V usage is TRBV7-8 and J usage is TRBJ2-7, with 9 bases matching TRBD2. Germline V gene sequence: CDR1 SGHVS, CDR2 FQNEAQ. The trim removed 4 bases at V and 0 bases at J, leaving 7 bases unmatched. The CDR3 contains 16 residues. CDR3 in amino acids: CASSSPLSGGSYEQYF. For the CDR3, the DNA is TGTGCCAGCAGCTCACCCCTTAGCGGGGGCTCCTACGAGCAGTACTTC.

V is TRBV3-1 (or the pseudogene TRBV3-2) and J is TRBJ2-1; 14 nucleotides line up with TRBD2. Unmatched junction bases numbered 7, after V lost 3 bases and J lost 15 bases. Germline assignment: CDR1 LGHDT and CDR2 YNNKEL (reference sequence). The CDR3 contains 14 residues. CDR3 sequence reads: CASSHPGLAGAGFF. In nucleotides, the CDR3 is TGTGCCAGCAGCCACCCGGGACTAGCGGGGGCGGGGTTCTTC.

The chain is built from TRBV19 and TRBJ1-1; 11 bases fit TRBD1. This CDR3 is built from 15 residues. Germline V CDR1 and CDR2: LNHDA, SQIVND (reference sequence). Trimming cost V 7 bases and J 3 bases; bases outside gene matches: 7. The CDR3 protein is CASTWPGQGDTEAFF. The CDR3, as DNA: TGTGCCAGTACCTGGCCGGGACAGGGGGACACTGAAGCTTTCTTT.

In this sample, this clone turned up a few times. The rearrangement uses TRBV7-9 and TRBJ1-4; D not resolved. This CDR3 region has 15 residues. V shed 1 base and J shed 0 bases, with 6 bases lying between them. Germline V gene lookup returns CDR1 SEHNR and CDR2 FQNEAQ (reference sequence). The CDR3 region has the DNA TGTGCCAGCAGCTTAGGCCGGGCAACTAATGAAAAACTGTTTTTT. This codes for CASSLGRATNEKLFF.

The chain has TRBV7-6 and TRBJ2-2; D unresolved. The CDR3 contains 15 residues. Per germline, CDR1 SGHVS and CDR2 FNYEAQ. V lost 1 base, J lost 4 bases, and 10 bases lay in between. The CDR3 bases are TGTGCCAGCAGCTTAGAACTAATCGGCACCGGGGAGCTGTTTTTT. It translates to CASSLELIGTGELFF.

The V and J genes are TRBV9 and TRBJ1-5, with 7 bases identical to TRBD1. V shed 0 bases and J 6 bases; nucleotides not matched to a gene: 6. There are 15 residues in the CDR3. Per germline, CDR1 SGDLS and CDR2 YYNGEE. The CDR3 protein is CASSVGYRGGQPQHF. CDR3 sequence (DNA): TGTGCCAGCAGCGTAGGATACAGGGGAGGTCAGCCCCAGCATTTT.

The chain has TRBV7-9 and TRBJ1-2; the match to TRBD1 covers 9 bases. The CDR3 runs to 14 residues. Per the germline V gene, CDR1 is SEHNR and CDR2 is FQNEAQ (reference sequence). With V trimmed by 4 bases and J by 6 bases, 6 bases remained unmatched. This chain's CDR3 is CASSSDRGADGYTF. CDR3 DNA: TGTGCCAGCAGCTCCGACAGGGGGGCCGATGGCTACACCTTC.

The rearrangement uses TRBV5-1 and TRBJ1-4; D may be TRBD1 (5 bases). The CDR3 is made up of 14 amino acids. Trimming cost V 1 base and J 5 bases, with 9 bases left between them. Germline V gives CDR1 SGHRS, CDR2 YFSETQ. The CDR3 sequence is CASSLTGPNEKLFF. The CDR3 bases are TGCGCCAGCAGCTTGACAGGACCAAATGAAAAACTGTTTTTT.

The rearrangement joins TRBV2 to TRBJ1-1; D not resolved. V lost 6 bases to trimming and J lost 2 bases, with 13 bases between them. The germline V gene has CDR1 SNHLY and CDR2 FYNNEI. The CDR3 runs 14 residues. The CDR3 DNA is TGTGCCAGCAGCGACACGGCTTTTAACACTGAAGCTTTCTTT. It translates to CASSDTAFNTEAFF.

The chain employs TRBV3-1 (or the pseudogene TRBV3-2) and TRBJ2-7; TRBD1 agrees at 7 bases. CDR1 is LGHDT and CDR2 is YNNKEL in the germline V gene (reference sequence). The CDR3 is made up of 16 amino acids. Unmatched junction bases numbered 5, after V lost 0 bases and J lost 0 bases. The CDR3: CASSQDRDSHSYEQYF. CDR3 sequence (DNA): TGTGCCAGCAGCCAAGACCGGGACAGTCACTCCTACGAGCAGTACTTC.